This T cell receptor (beta chain) was sequenced in a study of yellow fever vaccine responses in identical twins. Study-wide results and caveats: In identical twins, vaccine T cell responses appeared partly shared and partly individual.

Concerning this clonotype: Its cognate antigen is unknown.

MiXCR was run by TCRdb on the RT-PCR reads, yielding one entry per CDR3 protein. The table records about 23,000 distinct CDR3 sequences, under 80% of them present only once. This clonotype was sampled from a woman in her late teens or twenties who received the yellow fever vaccine. The sequenced sample was T cells from blood (PBMCs), unsorted or a sorted subset (not recorded which), obtained before or after yellow fever vaccination (not recorded which).

CDR3 nucleotides: TGTGCCAGCAGCCTCACCTCAATGGCCTACGAGCAGTACTTC. Translation gives CASSLTSMAYEQYF. The V gene is TRBV11-2, the J gene TRBJ2-7; D is undetermined. CDR1 SGHAT and CDR2 FQNNGV come from the germline V gene. The CDR3 runs to 14 residues. V was clipped by 5 bases and J by 2 bases, with 13 bases between them.